This T cell receptor (beta chain) was retrieved from a study of T cell repertoires in ileal Crohn's disease. This clone appeared once. TCRdb keeps only in-frame clones here, not all; method: immunoSEQ multiplex PCR. The sample comprises more than 25,000 clones, about 82% of which are singletons, and over 15% rests with the top ten. V gave up 4 bases and J gave up 0 bases, with 12 bases separating them. The germline gives CDR1 SGHNT, CDR2 YENEEA. This CDR3 region has 15 residues. This rearrangement joins TRBV11-3 to TRBJ2-5; D is possibly TRBD2 (5 bases). Sequencing was performed on ileal tissue. The TCR comes from an adult with Crohn's disease. CDR3 region: CASSSGTRNQETQYF. DNA of the CDR3: TGTGCCAGCAGCTCGGGAACACGGAACCAAGAGACCCAGTACTTC.